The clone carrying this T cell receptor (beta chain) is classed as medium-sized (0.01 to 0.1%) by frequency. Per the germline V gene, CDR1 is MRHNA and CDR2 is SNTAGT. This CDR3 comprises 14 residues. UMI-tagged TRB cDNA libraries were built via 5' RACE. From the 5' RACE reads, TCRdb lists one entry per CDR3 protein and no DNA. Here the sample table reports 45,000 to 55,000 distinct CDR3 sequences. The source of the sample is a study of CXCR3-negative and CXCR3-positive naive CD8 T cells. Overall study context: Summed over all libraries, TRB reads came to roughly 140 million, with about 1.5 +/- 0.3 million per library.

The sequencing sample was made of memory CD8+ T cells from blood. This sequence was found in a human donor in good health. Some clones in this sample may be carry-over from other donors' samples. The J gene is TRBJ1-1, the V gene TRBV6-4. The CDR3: CASSDSSENTEAFF.